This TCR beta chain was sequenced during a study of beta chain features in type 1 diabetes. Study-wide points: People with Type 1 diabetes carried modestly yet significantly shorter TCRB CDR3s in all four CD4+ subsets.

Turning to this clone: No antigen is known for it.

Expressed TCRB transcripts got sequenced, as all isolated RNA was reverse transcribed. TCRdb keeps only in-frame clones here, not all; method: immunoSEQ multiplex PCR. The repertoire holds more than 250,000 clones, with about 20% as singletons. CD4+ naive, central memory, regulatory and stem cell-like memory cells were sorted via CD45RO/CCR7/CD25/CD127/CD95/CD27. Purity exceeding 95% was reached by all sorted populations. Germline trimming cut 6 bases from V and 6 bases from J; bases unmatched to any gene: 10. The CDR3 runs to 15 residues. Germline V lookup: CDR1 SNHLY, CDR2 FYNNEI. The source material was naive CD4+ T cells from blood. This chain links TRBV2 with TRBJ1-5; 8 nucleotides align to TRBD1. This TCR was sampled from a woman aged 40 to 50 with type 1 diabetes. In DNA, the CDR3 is TGTGCCAGCAGCAGAGAAACAGGGGGAGGTCAGCCCCAGCATTTT. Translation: CASSRETGGGQPQHF.